Shown below are 5 T cell receptor beta chains from a single sample sequenced in a study of T cell responses to AZD1222 COVID-19 vaccine. The assay was immunoSEQ multiplex PCR, and TCRdb's table has in-frame clones only and misses some. The sample has about 100,000 clones; approximately 90% are singletons. The sequenced sample was peripheral blood, obtained 28 days after the second AZD1222 dose. The receptors come from an adult who received the AZD1222 COVID-19 vaccine.

V and J are TRBV6-2 or TRBV6-3 and TRBJ1-6, with 9 nucleotides matching TRBD1. CDR1 is MNHEY and CDR2 is SVGEGT in the germline V gene. The length of the CDR3 is 14 residues. V was clipped by 4 bases and J by 7 bases; unmatched bases: 2. CDR3 DNA: TGTGCCAGCAGTTCAACAGGGGGCAATTCACCCCTCCACTTT. Its protein product is CASSSTGGNSPLHF.

CDR3 nucleotide sequence: TGTGCCTGGAGTGTAGGGTCGGAGAACACTGAAGCTTTCTTT. Translated: CAWSVGSENTEAFF. The genes are TRBV30 and TRBJ1-1; D gene unclear. The germline V gene encodes CDR1 GTSNPN and CDR2 SVGIG (reference sequence). This CDR3 has 14 residues. Trimming shortened V by 0 bases and J by 1 base, and 9 bases separated the two germline ends.

The CDR3 coding sequence is TGTGTTACTACAGTGAACACTGAAGCTTTCTTT. This gives the protein CVTTVNTEAFF. This chain connects TRBV6-5 to TRBJ1-1; no clear D. CDR1 and CDR2 (germline): MNHEY, SVGAGI. The length of the CDR3 is 11 residues.

The chain joins TRBV2 to TRBJ2-7; possible D gene TRBD2, 6 bases. CDR1 and CDR2 from the germline V gene are SNHLY and FYNNEI. CDR3 length: 12 residues. V shed 5 bases and J shed 6 bases, with 11 bases lying between them. The CDR3 DNA follows: TGTGCCAGCAGTACAAGCGGGCTCGAGCAGTACTTC. It codes for CASSTSGLEQYF.

This chain uses TRBV18 with TRBJ2-1; D is possibly TRBD2 (5 bases). The CDR3 consists of 16 residues. Trimming removed 3 bases from V and 7 bases from J, with 19 bases in between. Germline V CDR1 and CDR2: KGHSH, LQKENI. The DNA of the CDR3 is TGTGCCAGCTCACCTTCGCAGGCTACCGGGGAGAATGAGCAGTTCTTC. Translation gives CASSPSQATGENEQFF.